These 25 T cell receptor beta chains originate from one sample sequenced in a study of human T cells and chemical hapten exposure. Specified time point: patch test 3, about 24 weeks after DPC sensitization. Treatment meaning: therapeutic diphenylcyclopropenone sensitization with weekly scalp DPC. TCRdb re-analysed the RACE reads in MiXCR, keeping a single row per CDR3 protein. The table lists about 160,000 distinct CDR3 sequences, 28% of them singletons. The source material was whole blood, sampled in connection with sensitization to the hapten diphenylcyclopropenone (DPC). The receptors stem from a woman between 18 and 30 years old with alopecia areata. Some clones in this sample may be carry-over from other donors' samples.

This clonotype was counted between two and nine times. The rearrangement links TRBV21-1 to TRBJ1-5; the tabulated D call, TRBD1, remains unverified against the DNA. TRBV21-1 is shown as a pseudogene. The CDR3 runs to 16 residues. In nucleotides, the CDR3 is TGTGCCAGCAGCAAAGAACGGGACAGGGTGAATCAGCCCCAGCATTTT. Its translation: CASSKERDRVNQPQHF.

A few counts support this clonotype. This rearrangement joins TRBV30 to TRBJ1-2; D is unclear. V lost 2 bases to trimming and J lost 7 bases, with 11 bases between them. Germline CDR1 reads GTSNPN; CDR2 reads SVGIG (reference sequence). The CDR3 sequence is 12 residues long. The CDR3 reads CAWSPQDPGYTF. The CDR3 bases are TGTGCCTGGAGTCCCCAGGATCCTGGCTACACCTTC.

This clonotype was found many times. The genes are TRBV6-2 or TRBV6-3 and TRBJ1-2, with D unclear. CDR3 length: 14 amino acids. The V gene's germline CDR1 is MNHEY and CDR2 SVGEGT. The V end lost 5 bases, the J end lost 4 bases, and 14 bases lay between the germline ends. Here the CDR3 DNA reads TGTGCCAGCAGTCCGGCAGGCTATTCCTATGGCTACACCTTC. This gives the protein CASSPAGYSYGYTF.

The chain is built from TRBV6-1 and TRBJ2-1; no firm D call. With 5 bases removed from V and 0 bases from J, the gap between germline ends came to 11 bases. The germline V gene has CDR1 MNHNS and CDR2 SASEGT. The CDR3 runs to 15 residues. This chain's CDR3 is CASSLAASSYNEQFF. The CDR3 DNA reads TGTGCCAGCAGTTTGGCTGCAAGCTCCTACAATGAGCAGTTCTTC.

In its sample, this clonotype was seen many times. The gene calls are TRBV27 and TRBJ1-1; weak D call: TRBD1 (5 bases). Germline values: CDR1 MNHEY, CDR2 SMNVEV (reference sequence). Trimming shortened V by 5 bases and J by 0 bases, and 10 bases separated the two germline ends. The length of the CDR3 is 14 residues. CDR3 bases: TGTGCCAGCAGTCCCCGGACACTGAACACTGAAGCTTTCTTT. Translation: CASSPRTLNTEAFF.

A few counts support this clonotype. The CDR3 loop is CASSPDGGTYEQYF. The CDR3 DNA sequence: TGTGCCAGCAGCCCCGACGGCGGTACCTACGAGCAGTACTTC. V gene TRBV4-2 combines with J gene TRBJ2-7; D unclear. The germline V and J ends were trimmed by 4 bases and 2 bases, with 12 bases remaining between them. The CDR3 length is 14 residues. CDR1 and CDR2 from the germline V gene are LGHNA and YNFKEQ.

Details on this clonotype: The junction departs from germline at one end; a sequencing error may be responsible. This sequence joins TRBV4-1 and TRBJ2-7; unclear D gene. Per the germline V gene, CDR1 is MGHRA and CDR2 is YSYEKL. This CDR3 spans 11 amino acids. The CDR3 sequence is CTSSQGREQYF. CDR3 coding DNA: TGCACCAGCAGCCAAGGGCGCGAGCAGTACTTC.

CDR3 bases: TGTGCCAGCAGCGTCAGCGGGAGGGCCGCAGAGACCCAGTACTTC. It specifies CASSVSGRAAETQYF. The chain employs TRBV9 and TRBJ2-5; TRBD2 matches at 10 bases. V dropped 2 bases and J dropped 4; count of bases not matched to a gene: 5. Germline values: CDR1 SGDLS, CDR2 YYNGEE. The CDR3 consists of 15 residues.

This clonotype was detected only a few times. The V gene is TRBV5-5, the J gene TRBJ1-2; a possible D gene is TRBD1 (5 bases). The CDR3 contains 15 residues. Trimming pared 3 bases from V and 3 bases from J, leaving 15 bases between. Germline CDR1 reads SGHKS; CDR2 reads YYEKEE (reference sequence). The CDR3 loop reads CASSSNPREHYGYTF. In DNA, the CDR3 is TGTGCCAGCAGCTCAAACCCCAGGGAACACTATGGCTACACCTTC. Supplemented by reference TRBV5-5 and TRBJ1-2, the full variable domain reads DAGVTQSPTHLIKTRGQQVTLRCSPISGHKSVSWYQQVLGQGPQFIFQYYEKEERGRGNFPDRFSARQFPNYSSELNVNALLLGDSALYLCASSSNPREHYGYTFGSGTRLTVV.

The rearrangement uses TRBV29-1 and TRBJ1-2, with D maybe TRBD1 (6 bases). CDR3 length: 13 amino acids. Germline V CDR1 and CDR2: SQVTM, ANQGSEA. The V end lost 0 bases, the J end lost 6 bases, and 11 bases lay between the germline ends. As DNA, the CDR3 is TGCAGCGTTGAAGATCTACAGGGCCATGGCTACACCTTC. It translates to CSVEDLQGHGYTF.

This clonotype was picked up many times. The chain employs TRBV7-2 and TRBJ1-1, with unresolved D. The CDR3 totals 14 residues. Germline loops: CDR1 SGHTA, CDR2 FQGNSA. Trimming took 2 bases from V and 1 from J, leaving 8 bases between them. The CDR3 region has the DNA TGTGCCAGCAGCTTAAGTACAGCGAACACTGAAGCTTTCTTT. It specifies CASSLSTANTEAFF.

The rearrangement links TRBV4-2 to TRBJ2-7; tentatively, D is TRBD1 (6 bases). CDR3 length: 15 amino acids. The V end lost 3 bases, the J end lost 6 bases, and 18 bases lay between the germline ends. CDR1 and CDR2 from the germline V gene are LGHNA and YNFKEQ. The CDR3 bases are TGTGCCAGCAGCCAGGGGACACTAGTATCGGCCGAGCAGTACTTC. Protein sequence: CASSQGTLVSAEQYF.

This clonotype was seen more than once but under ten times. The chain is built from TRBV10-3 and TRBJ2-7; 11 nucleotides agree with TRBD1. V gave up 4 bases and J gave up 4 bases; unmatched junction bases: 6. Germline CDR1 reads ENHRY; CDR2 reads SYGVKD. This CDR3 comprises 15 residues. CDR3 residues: CAISGTDRGQYEQYF. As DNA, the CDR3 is TGTGCCATCAGTGGGACGGACAGGGGGCAATACGAGCAGTACTTC.

CDR3 in DNA: TGTGCCAGCAGCAAACCCACAGGGCTTCGGGACCCCTCCTTCTACGAGCAGTACTTC. Its protein product is CASSKPTGLRDPSFYEQYF. The rearrangement uses TRBV21-1 and TRBJ2-7; the table calls TRBD1, which could not be checked here. TRBV21-1 represents a pseudogene. This CDR3 spans 19 amino acids.

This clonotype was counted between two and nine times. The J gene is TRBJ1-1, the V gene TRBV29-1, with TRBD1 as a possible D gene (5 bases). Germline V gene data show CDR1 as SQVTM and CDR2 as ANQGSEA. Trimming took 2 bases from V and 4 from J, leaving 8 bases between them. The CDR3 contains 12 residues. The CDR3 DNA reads TGCAGCGTTGAATTGGGGACCACTGAAGCTTTCTTT. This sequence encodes CSVELGTTEAFF.

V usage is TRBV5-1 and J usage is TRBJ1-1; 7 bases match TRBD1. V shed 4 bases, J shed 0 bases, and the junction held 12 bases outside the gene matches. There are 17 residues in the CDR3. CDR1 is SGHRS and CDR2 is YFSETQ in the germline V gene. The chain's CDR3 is CASSPRRDSRMNTEAFF. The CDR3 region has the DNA TGCGCCAGCAGCCCCCGCCGGGACAGCAGGATGAACACTGAAGCTTTCTTT.

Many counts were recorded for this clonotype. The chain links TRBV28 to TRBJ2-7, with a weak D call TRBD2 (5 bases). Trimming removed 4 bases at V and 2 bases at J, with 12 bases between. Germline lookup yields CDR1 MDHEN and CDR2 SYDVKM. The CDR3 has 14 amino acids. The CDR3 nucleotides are TGTGCCAGCAGTTCGCGCGGGCAGGCCTACGAGCAGTACTTC. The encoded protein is CASSSRGQAYEQYF.

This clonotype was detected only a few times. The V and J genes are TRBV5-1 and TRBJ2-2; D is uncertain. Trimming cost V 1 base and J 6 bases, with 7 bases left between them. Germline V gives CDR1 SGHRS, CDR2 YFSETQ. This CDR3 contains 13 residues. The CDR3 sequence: CASSLKYPGELFF. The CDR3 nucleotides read TGCGCCAGCAGCTTGAAGTATCCCGGGGAGCTGTTTTTT.

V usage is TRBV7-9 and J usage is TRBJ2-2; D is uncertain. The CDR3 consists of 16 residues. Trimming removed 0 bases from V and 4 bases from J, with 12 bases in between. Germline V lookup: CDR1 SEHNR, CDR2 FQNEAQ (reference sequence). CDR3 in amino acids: CASSLASVLSTGELFF. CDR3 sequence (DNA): TGTGCCAGCAGCTTAGCTTCAGTCCTATCCACCGGGGAGCTGTTTTTT. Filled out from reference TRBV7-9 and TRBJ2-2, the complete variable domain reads DTGVSQNPRHKITKRGQNVTFRCDPISEHNRLYWYRQTLGQGPEFLTYFQNEAQLEKSRLLSDRFSAERPKGSFSTLEIQRTEQGDSAMYLCASSLASVLSTGELFFGEGSRLTVL.

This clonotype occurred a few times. DNA of the CDR3: TGTGCCAGCCGGAGGAGCGGGAGCGTCCACGAGCAGTACTTC. Its translation: CASRRSGSVHEQYF. The V call is TRBV12-3 or TRBV12-4, the J call TRBJ2-7, with 8 positions matching TRBD2. The CDR3 is 14 residues long. Trimming at V came to 8 bases and at J to 5 bases, leaving 11 bases not matched to a gene.

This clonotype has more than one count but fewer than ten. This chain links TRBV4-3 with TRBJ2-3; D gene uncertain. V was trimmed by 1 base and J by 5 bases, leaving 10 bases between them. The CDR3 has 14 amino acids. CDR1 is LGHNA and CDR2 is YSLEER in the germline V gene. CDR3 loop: CASSQVLWGDTQYF. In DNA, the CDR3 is TGCGCCAGCAGCCAAGTATTATGGGGAGATACGCAGTATTTT.

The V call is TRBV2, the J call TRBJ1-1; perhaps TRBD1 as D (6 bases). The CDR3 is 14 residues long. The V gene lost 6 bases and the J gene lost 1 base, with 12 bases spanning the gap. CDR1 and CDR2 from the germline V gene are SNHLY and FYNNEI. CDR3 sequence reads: CASRTGHANTEAFF. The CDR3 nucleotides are TGTGCCAGCAGGACGGGACACGCGAACACTGAAGCTTTCTTT.

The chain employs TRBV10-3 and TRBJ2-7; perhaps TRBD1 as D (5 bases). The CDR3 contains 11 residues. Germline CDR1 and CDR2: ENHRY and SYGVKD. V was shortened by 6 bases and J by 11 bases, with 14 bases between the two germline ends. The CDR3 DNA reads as TGTGCCATCAGAGACGACAGAGCAAAGTACTTC. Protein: CAIRDDRAKYF.

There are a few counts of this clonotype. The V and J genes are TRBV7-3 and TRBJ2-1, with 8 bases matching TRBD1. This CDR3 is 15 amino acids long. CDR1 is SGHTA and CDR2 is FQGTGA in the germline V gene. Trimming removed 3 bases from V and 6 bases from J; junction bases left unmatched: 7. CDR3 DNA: TGTGCCAGCAGCTTCGGACAGGGCTTGGGCAATGAGCAGTTCTTC. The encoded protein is CASSFGQGLGNEQFF.

Written as DNA, the CDR3 is TGTGCCAGCAGCTCTATCTACAATGAGCAGTTCTTC. Protein sequence: CASSSIYNEQFF. The chain uses TRBV5-4 and TRBJ2-1, with no clear D. Germline assignment: CDR1 SGHNT and CDR2 YYREEE (reference sequence). CDR3 length: 12 residues. Trimming left V 3 bases short and J 3 bases short, with 4 bases between.